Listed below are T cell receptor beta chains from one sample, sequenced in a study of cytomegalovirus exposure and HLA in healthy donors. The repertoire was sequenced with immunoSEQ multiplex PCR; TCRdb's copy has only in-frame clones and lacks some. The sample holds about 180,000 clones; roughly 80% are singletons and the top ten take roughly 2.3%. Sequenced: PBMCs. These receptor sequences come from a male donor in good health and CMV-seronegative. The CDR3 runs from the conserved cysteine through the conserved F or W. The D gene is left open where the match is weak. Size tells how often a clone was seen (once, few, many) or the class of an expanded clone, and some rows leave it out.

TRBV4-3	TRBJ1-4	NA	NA	CASSRILATNEKLFF	TGCGCCAGCAGCCGAATCTTAGCAACTAATGAAAAACTGTTTTTT
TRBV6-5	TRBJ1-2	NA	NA	CASSYSRGNYGYTF	TGTGCCAGCAGTTACTCGAGGGGGAACTATGGCTACACCTTC
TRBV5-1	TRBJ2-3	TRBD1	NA	CASSLRSTDRVTDTQYF	TGCGCCAGCAGCTTGAGAAGTACGGACAGGGTCACAGATACGCAGTATTTT
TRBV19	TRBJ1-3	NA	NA	CASTPPRSSGNTIYF	TGTGCCAGTACCCCACCGCGGAGCTCTGGAAACACCATATATTTT
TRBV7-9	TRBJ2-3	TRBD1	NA	CASSLEPGQYTDTQYF	TGTGCCAGCAGCTTAGAACCGGGACAGTACACAGATACGCAGTATTTT
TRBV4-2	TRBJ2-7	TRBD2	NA	CASSQGETSGRSYEQYF	TGTGCCAGCAGCCAAGGGGAGACTAGCGGGAGATCCTACGAGCAGTACTTC
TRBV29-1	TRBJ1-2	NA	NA	CSVDKEAHDGYTF	TGCAGCGTTGATAAGGAGGCCCACGATGGCTACACCTTC
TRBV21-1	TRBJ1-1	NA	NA	CASSKKPGTEKTRDTEAFF	TGTGCCAGCAGCAAAAAGCCTGGGACAGAGAAAACTCGGGACACTGAAGCTTTCTTT
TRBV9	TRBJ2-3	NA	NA	CASSVDGASADTQYF	TGTGCCAGCAGCGTAGATGGGGCTAGCGCAGATACGCAGTATTTT
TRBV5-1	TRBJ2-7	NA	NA	CASSLYRDPYEQYF	TGCGCCAGCAGCCTATACAGGGACCCCTACGAGCAGTACTTC
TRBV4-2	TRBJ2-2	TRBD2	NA	CASSQDLLAGAANTGELFF	TGTGCCAGCAGCCAAGATTTACTAGCGGGGGCCGCGAACACCGGGGAGCTGTTTTTT
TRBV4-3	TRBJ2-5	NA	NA	CASSQEGRGGETQYF	TGCGCCAGCAGCCAAGAAGGCAGGGGTGGAGAGACCCAGTACTTC
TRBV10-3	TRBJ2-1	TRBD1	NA	CAISQGTVGKNEQFF	TGTGCCATCAGTCAAGGGACAGTCGGGAAGAATGAGCAGTTCTTC
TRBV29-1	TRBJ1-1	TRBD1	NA	CSVERQGRDTEAFF	TGCAGCGTTGAACGACAGGGAAGGGACACTGAAGCTTTCTTT
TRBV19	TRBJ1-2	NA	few	CASSISVYGYTF	TGTGCCAGTAGTATATCAGTCTATGGCTACACCTTC
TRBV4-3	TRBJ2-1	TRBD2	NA	CASSQDGTSGRNEQFF	TGCGCCAGCAGCCAAGATGGGACTAGCGGGAGGAATGAGCAGTTCTTC
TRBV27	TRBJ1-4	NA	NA	CASSLGSATNEKLFF	TGTGCCAGCAGTCTAGGAAGTGCAACTAATGAAAAACTGTTTTTT
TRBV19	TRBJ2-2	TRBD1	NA	CATTTTGDTGELFF	TGTGCCACCACAACCACAGGGGACACCGGGGAGCTGTTTTTT
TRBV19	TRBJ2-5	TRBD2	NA	CASSPTSGVETQYF	TGTGCCAGTAGTCCCACTAGCGGGGTAGAGACCCAGTACTTC
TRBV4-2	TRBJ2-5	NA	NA	CASSQEGTESWSTQYF	TGTGCCAGCAGCCAAGAAGGAACAGAGAGCTGGTCGACCCAGTACTTC
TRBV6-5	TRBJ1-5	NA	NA	CASSSTTGANQPQHF	TGTGCCAGCAGTTCCACGACAGGAGCAAATCAGCCCCAGCATTTT
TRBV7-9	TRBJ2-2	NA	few	CASSSQQGYTGELFF	TGTGCCAGCAGCTCCCAACAGGGTTATACCGGGGAGCTGTTTTTT
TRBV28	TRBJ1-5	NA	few	CASRGPLNQPQHF	TGTGCCAGCAGGGGGCCTTTAAATCAGCCCCAGCATTTT
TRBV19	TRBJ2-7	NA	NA	CASSDPGGNEQYF	TGTGCCAGTAGCGACCCAGGCGGGAACGAGCAGTACTTC
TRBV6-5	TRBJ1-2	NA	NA	CASRVQGANYDYTF	TGTGCCAGCAGGGTACAGGGAGCTAACTATGACTACACCTTC
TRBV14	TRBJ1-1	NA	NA	CASSELPRDTEAFF	TGTGCCAGCAGCGAACTCCCCCGGGACACTGAAGCTTTCTTT
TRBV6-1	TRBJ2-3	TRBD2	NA	CASSESGGRFRNTQYF	TGTGCCAGCAGTGAGTCCGGCGGGAGATTCAGAAATACGCAGTATTTT
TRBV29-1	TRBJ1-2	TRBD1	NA	CSVTGDDYGYTF	TGCAGCGTCACAGGGGATGACTATGGCTACACCTTC
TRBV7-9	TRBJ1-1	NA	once	CASSPGGGRDTEAFF	TGTGCCAGCAGCCCGGGGGGGGGTCGGGACACTGAAGCTTTCTTT
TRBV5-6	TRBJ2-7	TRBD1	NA	CASSMTGREQYF	TGTGCCAGCAGCATGACAGGGCGAGAGCAGTACTTC
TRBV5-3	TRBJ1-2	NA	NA	CARSLWPSLSGGYTF	TGTGCCAGAAGCTTGTGGCCTTCTTTGTCGGGTGGCTACACCTTC
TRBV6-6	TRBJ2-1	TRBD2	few	CASSPMGLAIFNEQFF	TGTGCCAGCAGCCCTATGGGACTAGCGATCTTCAATGAGCAGTTCTTC
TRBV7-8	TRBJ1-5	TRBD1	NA	CASQSGTGRNNQPQHF	TGTGCCAGCCAAAGTGGGACAGGGAGAAACAATCAGCCCCAGCATTTT
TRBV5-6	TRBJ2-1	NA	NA	CASSLATGDLSDNEQFF	TGTGCCAGCAGCTTGGCCACGGGGGACCTTTCTGACAATGAGCAGTTCTTC
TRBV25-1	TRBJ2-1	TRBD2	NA	CASSEYGGGGYNEQFF	TGTGCCAGCAGTGAATACGGTGGGGGGGGGTACAATGAGCAGTTCTTC
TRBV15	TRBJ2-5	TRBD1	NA	CATRPGQGSRLQETQYF	TGTGCCACCAGGCCGGGACAGGGGAGCCGCCTTCAAGAGACCCAGTACTTC
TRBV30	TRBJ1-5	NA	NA	CAWSRRGEPQHF	TGTGCCTGGAGCCGCAGGGGTGAGCCCCAGCATTTT